This TCR beta chain was documented in a study of T cell changes during pregnancy in multiple sclerosis. Germline V lookup: CDR1 SGHAT, CDR2 FQNNGV. V gave up 4 bases and J gave up 5 bases, with 17 bases separating them. This CDR3 is 15 amino acids long. Generated by immunoSEQ multiplex PCR, the TCRdb table keeps only in-frame clones and is missing some. In the table there are tens of thousands of clones, over 75% of which are singletons. The sequence was collected from a female donor with multiple sclerosis, enrolled in a pregnancy study. The sample was CD8+ T cells from peripheral blood mononuclear cells, taken in the second trimester of pregnancy. The rearrangement links TRBV11-2 to TRBJ1-2, with D perhaps matching TRBD1 (5 bases). CDR3 nucleotide sequence: TGTGCCAGCAGCTGGGCTCCGGGGGATCTATATGGCTACACCTTC. Its translation is CASSWAPGDLYGYTF.